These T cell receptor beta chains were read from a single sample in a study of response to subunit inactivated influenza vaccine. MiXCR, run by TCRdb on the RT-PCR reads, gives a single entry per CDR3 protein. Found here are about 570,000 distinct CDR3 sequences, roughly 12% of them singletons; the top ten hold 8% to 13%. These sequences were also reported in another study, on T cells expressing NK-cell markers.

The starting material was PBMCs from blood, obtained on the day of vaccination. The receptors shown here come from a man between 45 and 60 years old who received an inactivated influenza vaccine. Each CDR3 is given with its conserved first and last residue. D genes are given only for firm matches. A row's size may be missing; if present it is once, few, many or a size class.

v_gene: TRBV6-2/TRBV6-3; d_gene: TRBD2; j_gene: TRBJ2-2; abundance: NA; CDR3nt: TGTGCCACCAAGGGACTAGCAGCGAACACCGGGGAGCTGTTTTTT; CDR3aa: CATKGLAANTGELFF
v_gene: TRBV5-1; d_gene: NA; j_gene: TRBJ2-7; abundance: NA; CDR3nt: TGCGCCAGCAGCTTGGTACAGGACGGCTACGAGCAGTACTTC; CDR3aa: CASSLVQDGYEQYF
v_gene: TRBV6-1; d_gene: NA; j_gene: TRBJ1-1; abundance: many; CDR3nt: TGTGCCAGCAGTCGGCAGAACCTCCGTGAAGCTTTCTTT; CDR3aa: CASSRQNLREAFF
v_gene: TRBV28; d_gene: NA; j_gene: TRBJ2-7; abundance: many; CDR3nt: TGTGCCAGTTTCGGGACGCCCTGGTACGAGCAGTACTTC; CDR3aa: CASFGTPWYEQYF
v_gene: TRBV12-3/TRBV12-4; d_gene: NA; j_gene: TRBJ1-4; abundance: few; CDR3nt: TGTGCCAGCCAGAGAGACACAGTGCCCGGGGAAAAACTGTTTTTT; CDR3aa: CASQRDTVPGEKLFF
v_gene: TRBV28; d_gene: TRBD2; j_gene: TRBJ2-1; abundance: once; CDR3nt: TGTGCCAGCATATCCCGACTAGCGGGGAATGAGCAGTTCTTC; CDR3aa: CASISRLAGNEQFF
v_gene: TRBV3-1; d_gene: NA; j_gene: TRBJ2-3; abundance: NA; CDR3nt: TGTGCCAGCAGCCAAGCCCGTGGAGCGGGCACAGATACGCAGTATTTT; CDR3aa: CASSQARGAGTDTQYF
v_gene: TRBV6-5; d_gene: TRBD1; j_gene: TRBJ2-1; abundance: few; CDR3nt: TGTGCCAGCAGTAACAGGGGGCGAAATTACAATGAGCAGTTCTTC; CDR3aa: CASSNRGRNYNEQFF
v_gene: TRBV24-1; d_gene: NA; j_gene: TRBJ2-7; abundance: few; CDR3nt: TGTGCCACCATCGAAAAACAGACCTACGAGCAGTACTTC; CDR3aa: CATIEKQTYEQYF
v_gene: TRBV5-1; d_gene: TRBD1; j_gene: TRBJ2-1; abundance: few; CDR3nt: TGCGCCAGCAGCTTGAAGGCGGGACAGGGGGCGAATGAGCAGTTCTTC; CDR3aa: CASSLKAGQGANEQFF
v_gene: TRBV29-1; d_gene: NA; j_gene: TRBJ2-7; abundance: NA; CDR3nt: TGCAGCGTGACAGGGACTTCTCAGCAGTACTTC; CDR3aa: CSVTGTSQQYF
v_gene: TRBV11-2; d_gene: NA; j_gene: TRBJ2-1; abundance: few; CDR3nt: TGTGCCAGCAGCTTATGGCGGGGCGACAATGAGCAGTTCTTC; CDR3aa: CASSLWRGDNEQFF
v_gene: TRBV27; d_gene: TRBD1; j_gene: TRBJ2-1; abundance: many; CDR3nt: TGTGCCACCTCACAGGGGGGTAGCCTTTACGGCCACAATGAGCAGTTCTTC; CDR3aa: CATSQGGSLYGHNEQFF
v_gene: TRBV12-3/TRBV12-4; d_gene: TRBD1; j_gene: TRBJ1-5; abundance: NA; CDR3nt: TGTGCCAGCAGTTTGGGACAGAGAGAACCCCAGCATTTT; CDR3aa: CASSLGQREPQHF
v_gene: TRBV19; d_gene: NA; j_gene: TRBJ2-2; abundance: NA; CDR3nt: TGTGCCAGTAGTCCACAGATATTTGTCACCGGGGAGCTGTTTTTT; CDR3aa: CASSPQIFVTGELFF
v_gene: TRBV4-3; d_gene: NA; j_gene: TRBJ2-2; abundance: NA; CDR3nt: TGCGCCAGCAGCCAGGTCACCACCGGGGAGCTGTTTTTT; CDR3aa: CASSQVTTGELFF
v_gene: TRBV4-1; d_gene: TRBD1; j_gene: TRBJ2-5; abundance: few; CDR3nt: TGCGCCAGCAGCCAAGTCGGGACAGCTGGAGAGACCCAGTACTTC; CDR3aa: CASSQVGTAGETQYF
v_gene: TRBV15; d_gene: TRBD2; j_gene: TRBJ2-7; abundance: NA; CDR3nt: TGTGCCACCAGCAGTAGGGGAGGGCCGTGGGTCGAGCAGTACTTC; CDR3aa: CATSSRGGPWVEQYF
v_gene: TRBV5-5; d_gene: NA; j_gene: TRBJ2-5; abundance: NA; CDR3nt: TGTGCCAGCAGCTCCGGACAGCTTCTCTATCAAGAGACCCAGTACTTC; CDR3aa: CASSSGQLLYQETQYF
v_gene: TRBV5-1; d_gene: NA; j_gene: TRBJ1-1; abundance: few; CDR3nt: TGCGCCAGCAGCTTGGCCGGTACTACTGAAGCTTTCTTT; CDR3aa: CASSLAGTTEAFF
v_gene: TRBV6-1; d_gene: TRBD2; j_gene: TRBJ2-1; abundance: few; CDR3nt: TGTGCCAGCAGGAGCGGGAGGGCCTGGGAGCAGTTCTTC; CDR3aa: CASRSGRAWEQFF